Sequencing of this T cell receptor beta chain was carried out in a study of blood T cell repertoires in COVID-19. About the research overall: The United States, Italy and Spain supplied acute and convalescent COVID-19 samples. The cDNA or gDNA used as material had been derived from T cells, B-cell-depleted T cells, or PBMCs.

As originally analysed: Scientists estimated how many nucleated cells there were by amplifying reference gene primers. Generated by immunoSEQ multiplex PCR, the TCRdb table keeps only in-frame clones and is missing some. V and J calls and clone size are copied from that table; D and trimming were computed from the DNA. The sample includes about 250,000 clones, around 90% seen only once; the top ten take around 0.8%. This clone appeared once. Sequenced material: peripheral blood. This TCR came from a woman in her twenties or thirties with acute or convalescent COVID-19.

The DNA of the CDR3 is TGCGCCAGCAGCGTCGGACTAGCGGGAGGTTCCTACAATGAGCAGTTCTTC. Translation: CASSVGLAGGSYNEQFF. V is TRBV5-1 and J is TRBJ2-1, with 14 bases fitting TRBD2. CDR3 length: 17 amino acids. V dropped 4 bases and J dropped 1; count of bases not matched to a gene: 4. CDR1 and CDR2 (germline): SGHRS, YFSETQ.